These 8 T cell receptor beta chains originate from one sample sequenced in a study of cytomegalovirus exposure and HLA in healthy donors. PCR was performed using 60 Vbeta and 13 Jbeta primers. TCRdb's table, derived via immunoSEQ multiplex PCR, lists solely in-frame clones and lacks some. The profile shows roughly 120,000 clones, more than 60% of them singletons. Sequencing input: PBMCs. These TCRs come from a woman in her forties in good health and CMV-seropositive.

The chain uses TRBV27 and TRBJ2-3; TRBD2 is a possible D gene (7 bases). The CDR3 totals 14 residues. Per germline, CDR1 MNHEY and CDR2 SMNVEV (reference sequence). The germline V and J ends were trimmed by 6 bases and 3 bases, with 13 bases remaining between them. The CDR3 bases are TGTGCCAGCAGGGTGGGGAGGGGGACAGATACGCAGTATTTT. Amino acids: CASRVGRGTDTQYF.

The chain employs TRBV5-6 and TRBJ1-3; possible D gene TRBD1, 5 bases. CDR1 and CDR2 from the germline V gene are SGHDT and YYEEEE. The ends were cut back, 4 bases at V and 0 bases at J, with 14 bases in the middle. The CDR3 totals 16 residues. The CDR3 nucleotides read TGTGCCAGCAGCCCGACCGACAGACCCTCTGGAAACACCATATATTTT. It encodes CASSPTDRPSGNTIYF. The variable domain in full, with the rest retrieved from reference TRBV5-6 and TRBJ1-3, is DAGVTQSPTHLIKTRGQQVTLRCSPKSGHDTVSWYQQALGQGPQFIFQYYEEEERQRGNFPDRFSGHQFPNYSSELNVNALLLGDSALYLCASSPTDRPSGNTIYFGEGSWLTVV.

This clone was seen a single time. This sequence joins TRBV2 and TRBJ2-1; 7 positions agree with TRBD2. The CDR3 extends over 15 amino acids. CDR1 SNHLY and CDR2 FYNNEI come from the germline V gene. V trimming: 6 bases; J trimming: 6 bases; junction bases outside the gene matches: 11. The CDR3 spells CASRGWREWGNEQFF. CDR3 coding DNA: TGTGCCAGCAGGGGTTGGCGGGAGTGGGGCAATGAGCAGTTCTTC.

The chain uses TRBV6-5 and TRBJ2-1; weak D call: TRBD2 (5 bases). Trimming left V 5 bases short and J 4 bases short, with 6 bases between. The CDR3 sequence is 12 residues long. Germline V lookup: CDR1 MNHEY, CDR2 SVGAGI. CDR3 nucleotides: TGTGCCAGCAGTCGGGATTACAATGAGCAGTTCTTC. It specifies CASSRDYNEQFF.

The genes are TRBV27 and TRBJ2-5, with a possible D match to TRBD1 (5 bases). There are 13 residues in the CDR3. V dropped 4 bases and J dropped 6 bases, with 12 bases sitting between them. The V gene's germline CDR1 is MNHEY and CDR2 SMNVEV (reference sequence). The CDR3 DNA sequence: TGTGCCAGCAGTTCTCGGGCAGGGCAGACCCAGTACTTC. Amino acids: CASSSRAGQTQYF.

Comment on this clone: Other DNA sequences in this specimen translate into the identical CDR3. This sequence joins TRBV9 and TRBJ2-3, with TRBD2 identical over 8 bases. Germline V gene data show CDR1 as SGDLS and CDR2 as YYNGEE. The J segment lost 2 bases and the V segment lost 2 bases, leaving 4 bases of the junction unmatched. This CDR3 contains 15 residues. The CDR3 sequence: CASSVTSGSTDTQYF. CDR3 in DNA: TGTGCCAGCAGCGTTACTAGCGGCTCCACAGATACGCAGTATTTT.

CDR3 nucleotide sequence: TGTGCCAGCAGCTATACAGGGGAGCAGTACTTC. Translation gives CASSYTGEQYF. The chain links TRBV2 to TRBJ2-7; D might be TRBD1 (6 bases). The length of the CDR3 is 11 residues. V lost 6 bases, J lost 7 bases, and 10 bases lay in between. Germline loops: CDR1 SNHLY, CDR2 FYNNEI. The entire variable domain, with the rest obtained from reference TRBV2 and TRBJ2-7, is as follows: EPEVTQTPSHQVTQMGQEVILRCVPISNHLYFYWYRQILGQKVEFLVSFYNNEISEKSEIFDDQFSVERPDGSNFTLKIRSTKLEDSAMYFCASSYTGEQYFGPGTRLTVT.

The chain couples TRBV4-2 to TRBJ1-6, with a tentative D call TRBD1 (5 bases). The CDR3 has 17 residues. V shed 0 bases and J shed 5 bases, with 14 bases lying between them. Germline assignment: CDR1 LGHNA and CDR2 YNFKEQ. In DNA, the CDR3 is TGTGCCAGCAGCCAAGAATGGGGAGGGACCAATAATTCACCCCTCCACTTT. This encodes CASSQEWGGTNNSPLHF.